This record covers a single T cell receptor (beta chain). As yet, its antigen is unknown. The data belong to a study of response to subunit inactivated influenza vaccine. Overall study findings and caveats: Every seasonal influenza vaccination brings in few new T cells, the authors suggested.

There are 16 residues in the CDR3. The V end was cut by 6 bases, the J end by 0 bases, with 15 bases between. Germline V gene sequence: CDR1 SGHKS, CDR2 YYEKEE (reference sequence). One entry per CDR3 protein, called by TCRdb with MiXCR from the RT-PCR reads. The sample yields 650,000 to 850,000 distinct CDR3 sequences, approximately 15% seen once. The chain employs TRBV5-5 and TRBJ2-2; no definite D call. Here the sequenced sample was PBMCs from blood, taken roughly 2 weeks before vaccination. This sequence was found in a man aged 45-65 years who received an inactivated influenza vaccine. The CDR3 loop reads CASILGWATNTGELFF. As DNA, the CDR3 is TGTGCCAGCATACTCGGTTGGGCGACGAACACCGGGGAGCTGTTTTTT.